The present TCR beta chain was sequenced within a study of breast tumors, draining lymph nodes, adjacent tissues. The lymph nodes were axillary draining lymph nodes from breast cancer patients. The V gene's germline CDR1 is SGHKS and CDR2 YYEKEE (reference sequence). V was cut by 0 bases and J by 5 bases, with 6 bases left in between. The CDR3 length is 14 residues. TCRdb fed the multiplex PCR reads into MiXCR, producing one record per CDR3 protein. The profile shows 85,000 to 130,000 distinct CDR3 sequences, more than 30% of them singletons. Study-level results: Tumor and nontumor repertoires were significantly more similar in luminal-like than in basal-like breast cancer. Compared with lymph nodes, tumors were less diverse; compared with nontumor tissue, more.

The sample holds many counts of this clonotype. The antigen is unknown. The chain combines TRBV5-5 with TRBJ1-6; TRBD1 might be the D (5 bases). Material: axillary lymph node tissue. The TCR sequence derives from a female donor with breast cancer. Some clones in this sample may be carry-over from other donors' samples. The CDR3 reads CASSLARDNSPLHF. CDR3 nucleotides: TGTGCCAGCAGCTTGGCCAGGGATAATTCACCCCTCCACTTT.